These 10 T cell receptor beta chains were sequenced from one sample in a study of CD8+ T cells in alopecia areata. In each case, RNA was isolated and then reverse transcribed into cDNA as the sequencing template. The protocol was immunoSEQ multiplex PCR, while the TCRdb copy is restricted to in-frame clones and leaves out a portion. The table has over 200,000 clones, around 65% seen once. Treatment defined: oral pan-JAK inhibitor, 5-10 mg twice daily. Sample: CD4+ T cells sorted from blood, taken at week 4, from a patient treated with tofacitinib. The receptor source for this set is a human donor with alopecia areata.

The genes are TRBV7-9 and TRBJ1-6; no definite D call. V lost 1 base and J 5 bases, leaving 6 bases between the germline ends. Germline CDR1 is SEHNR and CDR2 is FQNEAQ (reference sequence). The CDR3 is 14 amino acids. The CDR3 DNA is TGTGCCAGCAGCTTAGACAGTCATAATTCACCCCTCCACTTT. It yields the protein CASSLDSHNSPLHF.

The J gene is TRBJ1-3, the V gene TRBV13; D call uncertain. CDR1 is PRHDT, CDR2 FYEKMQ, per germline (reference sequence). V lost 6 bases, J lost 0 bases, and 18 bases lay in between. The CDR3 totals 17 residues. The CDR3 DNA sequence: TGTGCCAGCAGTCGACGTAGGGCGCCAAACTCTGGAAACACCATATATTTT. Translating it yields CASSRRRAPNSGNTIYF.

The CDR3 DNA reads TGCAGCGTTGCCCCTGGACAGATGAACACTGAAGCTTTCTTT. Protein product: CSVAPGQMNTEAFF. The rearrangement uses TRBV29-1 and TRBJ1-1, with D possibly TRBD1 on 6 matching bases. This CDR3 has 14 residues. Per germline, CDR1 SQVTM and CDR2 ANQGSEA. Trimming removed 4 bases from V and 0 bases from J, with 12 bases in between.

The rearrangement links TRBV23-1 to TRBJ2-1, with D perhaps matching TRBD1 (6 bases). TRBV23-1 is treated as an ORF (open reading frame) with a function not yet certain. V shed 7 bases and J shed 5 bases, with 18 bases lying between them. This CDR3 has 15 residues. CDR3 coding DNA: TGCGCCAGCAAGAAACCACCACGGACAGACAATGAGCAGTTCTTC. It encodes CASKKPPRTDNEQFF.

The V and J genes are TRBV15 and TRBJ2-1; 8 bases agree with TRBD2. The germline CDR1 and CDR2 sequences are LNHNV and YYDKDF (reference sequence). V dropped 5 bases and J dropped 15; count of bases not matched to a gene: 15. The CDR3 totals 14 residues. CDR3 coding DNA: TGTGCCACCAGCCCTGGCTTGGACGGCGGGGGGTTGTTCTTC. Its protein product is CATSPGLDGGGLFF.

V is TRBV6-5 and J is TRBJ1-1; 8 nucleotides agree with TRBD1. In germline, CDR1 is MNHEY, CDR2 SVGAGI. The CDR3 is 14 amino acids. J gave up 1 base and V 6 bases, and 4 bases lay outside the gene matches. The CDR3 reads CASSPGGGNTEAFF. The CDR3 DNA reads as TGTGCCAGCAGCCCAGGGGGCGGGAACACTGAAGCTTTCTTT.

In this sample, this clone turned up once. The chain uses TRBV5-6 and TRBJ2-1; D possibly matches TRBD1 or TRBD2 (5 bases each). The germline V gene has CDR1 SGHDT and CDR2 YYEEEE. Deletions cut 4 bases from V and 7 bases from J, with 9 bases between. This CDR3 comprises 12 residues. The CDR3 coding sequence is TGTGCCAGCAGCAGGGACCCTAATGAGCAGTTCTTC. As protein: CASSRDPNEQFF.

This clone has more than one count but fewer than ten. The chain is built from TRBV9 and TRBJ2-4; no clear D. The CDR3 spans 12 residues. Trimming took off 0 bases at V and 9 bases at J, with 7 bases between the two ends. CDR1 and CDR2 from the germline V gene are SGDLS and YYNGEE. In nucleotides, the CDR3 is TGTGCCAGCAGCGTAGATAATGGCATTCAGTACTTC. Translation: CASSVDNGIQYF.

This clone was detected a few times. The chain recombines TRBV5-4 with TRBJ2-1; 13 nucleotides line up with TRBD2. Germline CDR1 SGHNT, CDR2 YYREEE (reference sequence). Trimming took 2 bases from V and 7 from J; bases not matched to a gene: 3. The CDR3 covers 15 residues. The CDR3 DNA reads TGTGCCAGCAGCTTCATACTAGCGGGGGGGAATGAGCAGTTCTTC. It translates to CASSFILAGGNEQFF.

V and J are TRBV2 and TRBJ2-2, with D perhaps TRBD1 (5 bases). Trimming removed 8 bases at V and 5 bases at J, with 12 bases between. Germline V gene lookup returns CDR1 SNHLY and CDR2 FYNNEI. This CDR3 is built from 13 residues. In nucleotides, the CDR3 is TGTGCCAGCGGAGAACGACAGACCGGGGAGCTGTTTTTT. Encoded protein: CASGERQTGELFF. Using reference TRBV2 and TRBJ2-2 for the parts outside the CDR3, the full variable domain is EPEVTQTPSHQVTQMGQEVILRCVPISNHLYFYWYRQILGQKVEFLVSFYNNEISEKSEIFDDQFSVERPDGSNFTLKIRSTKLEDSAMYFCASGERQTGELFFGEGSRLTVL.